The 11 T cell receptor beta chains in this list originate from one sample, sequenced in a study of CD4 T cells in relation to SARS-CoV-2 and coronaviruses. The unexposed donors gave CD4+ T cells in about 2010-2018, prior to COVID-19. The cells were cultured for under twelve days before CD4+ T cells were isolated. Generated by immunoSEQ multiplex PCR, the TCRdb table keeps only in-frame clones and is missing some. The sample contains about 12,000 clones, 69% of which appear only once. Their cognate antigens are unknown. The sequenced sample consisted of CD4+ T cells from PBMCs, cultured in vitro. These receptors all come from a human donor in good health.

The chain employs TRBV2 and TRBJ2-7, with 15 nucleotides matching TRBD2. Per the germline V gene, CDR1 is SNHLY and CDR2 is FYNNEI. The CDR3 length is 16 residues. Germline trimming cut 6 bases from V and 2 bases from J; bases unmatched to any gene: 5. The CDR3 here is CASRGLAGGSAYEQYF. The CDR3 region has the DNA TGTGCCAGCAGGGGACTAGCGGGAGGTTCAGCCTACGAGCAGTACTTC.

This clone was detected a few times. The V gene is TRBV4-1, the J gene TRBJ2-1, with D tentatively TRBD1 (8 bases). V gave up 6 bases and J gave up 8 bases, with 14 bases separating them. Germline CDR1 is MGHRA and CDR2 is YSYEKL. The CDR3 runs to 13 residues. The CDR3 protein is CASRHRGRDEQFF. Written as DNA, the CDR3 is TGCGCCAGCAGACACAGGGGGAGGGATGAGCAGTTCTTC.

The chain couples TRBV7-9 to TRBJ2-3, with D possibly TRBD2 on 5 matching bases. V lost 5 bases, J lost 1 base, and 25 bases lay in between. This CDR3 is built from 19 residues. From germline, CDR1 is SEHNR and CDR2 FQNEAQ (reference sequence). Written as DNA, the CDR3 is TGTGCCAGCAGCGCTCATCCCCGAGGGCTAGGGATTTGCACAGATACGCAGTATTTT. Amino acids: CASSAHPRGLGICTDTQYF.

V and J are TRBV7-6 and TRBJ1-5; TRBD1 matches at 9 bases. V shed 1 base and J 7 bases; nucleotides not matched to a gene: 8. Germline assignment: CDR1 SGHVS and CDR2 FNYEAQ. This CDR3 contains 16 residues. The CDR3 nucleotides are TGTGCCAGCAGCTTAGAAGCGTGGACAGGGGAACAGCCCCAGCATTTT. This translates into CASSLEAWTGEQPQHF.

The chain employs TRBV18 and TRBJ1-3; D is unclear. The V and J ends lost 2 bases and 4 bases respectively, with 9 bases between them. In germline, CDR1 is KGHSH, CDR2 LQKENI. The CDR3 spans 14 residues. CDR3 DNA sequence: TGTGCCAGCTCACCAGCGACCCAGGGAAACACCATATATTTT. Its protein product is CASSPATQGNTIYF. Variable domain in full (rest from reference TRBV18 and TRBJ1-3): NAGVMQNPRHLVRRRGQEARLRCSPMKGHSHVYWYRQLPEEGLKFMVYLQKENIIDESGMPKERFSAEFPKEGPSILRIQQVVRGDSAAYFCASSPATQGNTIYFGEGSWLTVV.

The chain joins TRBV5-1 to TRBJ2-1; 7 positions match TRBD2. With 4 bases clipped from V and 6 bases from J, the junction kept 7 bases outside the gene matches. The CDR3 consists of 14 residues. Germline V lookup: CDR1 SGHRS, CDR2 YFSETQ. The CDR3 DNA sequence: TGCGCCAGCAGCGGTGGCGGGAGTGTCAATGAGCAGTTCTTC. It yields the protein CASSGGGSVNEQFF.

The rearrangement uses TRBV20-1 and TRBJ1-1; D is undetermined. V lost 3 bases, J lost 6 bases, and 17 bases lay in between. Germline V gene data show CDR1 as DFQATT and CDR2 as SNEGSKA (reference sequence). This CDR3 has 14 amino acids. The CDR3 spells CSASKRIAGSEAFF. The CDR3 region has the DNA TGCAGTGCTAGTAAAAGAATCGCTGGGTCTGAAGCTTTCTTT.

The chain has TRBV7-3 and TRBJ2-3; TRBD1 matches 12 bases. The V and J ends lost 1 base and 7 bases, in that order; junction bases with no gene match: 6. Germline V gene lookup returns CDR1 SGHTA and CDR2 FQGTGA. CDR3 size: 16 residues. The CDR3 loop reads CASSLSGTGGPNTQYF. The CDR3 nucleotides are TGTGCCAGCAGCTTAAGTGGGACAGGGGGCCCCAATACGCAGTATTTT.

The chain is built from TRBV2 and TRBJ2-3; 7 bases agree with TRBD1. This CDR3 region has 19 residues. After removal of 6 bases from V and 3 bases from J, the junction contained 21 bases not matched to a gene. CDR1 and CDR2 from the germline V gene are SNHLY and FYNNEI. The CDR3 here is CASRYPIYPGQQKTDTQYF. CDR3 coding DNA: TGTGCCAGCAGGTACCCAATTTACCCGGGACAGCAAAAGACAGATACGCAGTATTTT.

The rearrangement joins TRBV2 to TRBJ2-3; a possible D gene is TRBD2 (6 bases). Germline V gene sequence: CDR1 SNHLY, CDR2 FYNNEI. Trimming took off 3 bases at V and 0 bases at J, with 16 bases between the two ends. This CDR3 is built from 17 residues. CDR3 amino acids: CASSDLGLQPSTDTQYF. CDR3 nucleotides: TGTGCCAGCAGTGACCTGGGACTCCAACCAAGCACAGATACGCAGTATTTT.

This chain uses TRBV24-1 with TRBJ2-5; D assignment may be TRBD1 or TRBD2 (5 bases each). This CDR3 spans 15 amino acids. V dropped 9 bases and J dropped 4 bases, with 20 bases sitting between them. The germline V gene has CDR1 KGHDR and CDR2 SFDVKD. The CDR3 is CATSKGRGASETQYF. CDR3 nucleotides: TGTGCCACCTCTAAAGGACGGGGCGCCTCAGAGACCCAGTACTTC.